The rows below give T cell receptor beta chains drawn from one sample of a study of beta chain features in type 1 diabetes. The data were produced by immunoSEQ multiplex PCR, yet TCRdb's version contains in-frame clones alone and is incomplete. The data hold more than 550,000 clones, with more than 12% observed a single time. The sequencing sample was made of naive CD4+ T cells from blood. These receptors were taken from a man aged 18-30 years with type 1 diabetes. The CDR3 runs from the conserved cysteine through the conserved F or W. The D gene is left open where the match is weak. Clone size is stated in some rows and not others, as once, few, many or a class when expanded.

>few|TRBJ2-7|-|TRBV7-2
CASSLGRGQSYEQYF
TGTGCCAGCAGCTTAGGGAGGGGGCAGTCGTACGAGCAGTACTTC
>few|TRBJ1-5|TRBD1|TRBV30
CAWSFDRGGQPQHF
TGTGCCTGGAGTTTCGACAGGGGAGGCCAGCCCCAGCATTTT
>-|TRBJ1-1|-|TRBV13
CASSTPGPGAEAFF
TGTGCCAGCAGCACACCGGGGCCCGGGGCTGAAGCTTTCTTT
>-|TRBJ1-3|-|TRBV4-3
CASSPMTGNSGNTIHF
TGCGCCAGCAGCCCGATGACAGGAAACTCTGGAAACACCATACATTTT
>few|TRBJ1-1|-|TRBV7-2
CASSLALENTEAFF
TGTGCCAGCAGCTTAGCGCTGGAAAACACTGAAGCTTTCTTT
>few|TRBJ2-7|TRBD2|TRBV6-5
CASSYSIGLAGEQYF
TGTGCCAGCAGTTACTCGATTGGACTAGCGGGGGAGCAGTACTTC
>few|TRBJ2-7|-|TRBV4-3
CASSQVARPYEQYF
TGCGCCAGCAGCCAAGTCGCTAGGCCCTACGAGCAGTACTTC
>few|TRBJ2-5|-|TRBV5-4
CASSLGGSKETQYF
TGTGCCAGCAGCTTGGGAGGGAGTAAAGAGACCCAGTACTTC
>-|TRBJ1-1|-|TRBV9
CASSVRDGLNTEAFF
TGTGCCAGCAGCGTGAGGGACGGTTTGAACACTGAAGCTTTCTTT
>-|TRBJ1-4|TRBD1|TRBV4-2
CASSQRTGDEKLFF
TGTGCCAGCAGCCAAAGGACAGGGGACGAAAAACTGTTTTTT
>few|TRBJ1-4|-|TRBV25-1
CASSGLDATNEKLFF
TGTGCCAGCTCGGGACTAGATGCAACTAATGAAAAACTGTTTTTT
>-|TRBJ2-4|-|TRBV2
CASSDMGVLAKNIQYF
TGTGCCAGCAGTGACATGGGGGTATTAGCCAAAAACATTCAGTACTTC
>-|TRBJ2-2|-|TRBV19
CASSITGLNTGELFF
TGTGCCAGTAGTATTACAGGTTTGAACACCGGGGAGCTGTTTTTT
>-|TRBJ2-7|-|TRBV5-4
CASSAYRDEQYF
TGTGCCAGCAGCGCCTACAGGGACGAGCAGTACTTC